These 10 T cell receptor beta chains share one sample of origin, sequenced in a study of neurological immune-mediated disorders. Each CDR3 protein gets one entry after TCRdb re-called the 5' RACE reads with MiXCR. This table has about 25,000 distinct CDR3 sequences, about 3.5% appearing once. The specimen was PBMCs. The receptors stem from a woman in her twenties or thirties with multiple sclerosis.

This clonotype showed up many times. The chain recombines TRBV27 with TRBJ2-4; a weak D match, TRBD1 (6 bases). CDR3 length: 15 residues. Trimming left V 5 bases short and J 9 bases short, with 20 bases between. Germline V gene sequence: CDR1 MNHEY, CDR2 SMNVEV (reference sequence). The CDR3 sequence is CASSPRTAPTSIQYF. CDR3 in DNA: TGTGCCAGCAGTCCCCGGACAGCTCCTACTTCCATTCAGTACTTC.

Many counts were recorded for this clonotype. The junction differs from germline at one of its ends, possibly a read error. CDR3 residues: CASSILAKKIQYF. The CDR3 coding sequence is TGTGCCAGCAGTATACTAGCCAAAAAAATTCAGTACTTC. J is TRBJ2-4 and V is TRBV28, with D possibly TRBD2 on 6 matching bases. Germline values: CDR1 MDHEN, CDR2 SYDVKM. This CDR3 is built from 13 residues.

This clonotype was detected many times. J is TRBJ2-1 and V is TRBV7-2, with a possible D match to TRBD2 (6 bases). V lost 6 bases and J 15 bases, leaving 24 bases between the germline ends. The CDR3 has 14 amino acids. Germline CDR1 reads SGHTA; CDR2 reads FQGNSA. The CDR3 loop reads CASSPTGGVPLSFF. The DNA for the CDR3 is TGTGCCAGCAGTCCGACGGGCGGGGTCCCCTTGTCGTTCTTC.

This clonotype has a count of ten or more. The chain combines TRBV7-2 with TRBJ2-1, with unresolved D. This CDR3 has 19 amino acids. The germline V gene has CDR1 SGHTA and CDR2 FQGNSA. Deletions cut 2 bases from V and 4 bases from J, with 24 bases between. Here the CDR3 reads CASSLKDRTDILGYNEQFF. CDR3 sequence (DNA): TGTGCCAGCAGCTTAAAGGATAGGACCGACATTCTGGGATACAATGAGCAGTTCTTC.

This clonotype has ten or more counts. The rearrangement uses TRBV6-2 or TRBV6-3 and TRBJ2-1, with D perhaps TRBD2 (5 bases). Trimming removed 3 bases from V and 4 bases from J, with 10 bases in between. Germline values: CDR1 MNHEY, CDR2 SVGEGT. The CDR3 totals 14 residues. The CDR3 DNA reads TGTGCCAGCAGTTATTCGGACTGGTACAATGAGCAGTTCTTC. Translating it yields CASSYSDWYNEQFF.

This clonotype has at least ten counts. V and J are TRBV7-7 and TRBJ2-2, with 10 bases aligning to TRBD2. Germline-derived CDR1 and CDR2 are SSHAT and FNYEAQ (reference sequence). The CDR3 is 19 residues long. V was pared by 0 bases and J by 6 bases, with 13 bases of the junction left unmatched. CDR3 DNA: TGTGCCAGCAGCTTAGCGTTGTTCCTAGCGGGAGAGCAGGCCGGGGAGCTGTTTTTT. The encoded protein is CASSLALFLAGEQAGELFF.

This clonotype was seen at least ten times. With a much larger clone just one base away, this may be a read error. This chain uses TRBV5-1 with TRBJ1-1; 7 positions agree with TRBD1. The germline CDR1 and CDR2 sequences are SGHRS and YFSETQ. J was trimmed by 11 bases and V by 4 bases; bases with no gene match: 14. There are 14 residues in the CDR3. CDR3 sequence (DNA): TGCGCCAGCAGCCCTTCTAAGGGGGCCGTGCGGGCTTTCTTT. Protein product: CASSPSKGAVRAFF.

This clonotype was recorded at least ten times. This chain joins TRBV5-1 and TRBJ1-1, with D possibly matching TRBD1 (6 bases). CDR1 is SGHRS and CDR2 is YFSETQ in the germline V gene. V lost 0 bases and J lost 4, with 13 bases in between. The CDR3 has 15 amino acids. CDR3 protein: CASSLDNPGVTEAFF. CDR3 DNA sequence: TGCGCCAGCAGCTTGGATAATCCAGGGGTCACTGAAGCTTTCTTT.

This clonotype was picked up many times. The chain's CDR3 is CASSEGQATYYNSPLHF. CDR3 coding DNA: TGTGCCAGCAGCGAAGGACAGGCAACATACTATAATTCACCCCTCCACTTT. J is TRBJ1-6 and V is TRBV3-1, with 7 bases aligning to TRBD1. The V and J ends lost 5 bases and 3 bases, in that order; junction bases with no gene match: 10. The CDR3 is made up of 17 amino acids. Looked up from germline, CDR1 is LGHDT and CDR2 is YNNKEL (reference sequence).

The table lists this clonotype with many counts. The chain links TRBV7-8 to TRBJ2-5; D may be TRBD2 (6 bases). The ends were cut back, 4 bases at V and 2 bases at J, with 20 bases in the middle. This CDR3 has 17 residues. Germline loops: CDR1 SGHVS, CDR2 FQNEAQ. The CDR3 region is CASSSVPRGSGQETQYF. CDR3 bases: TGTGCCAGCAGCTCCGTGCCTCGAGGTAGCGGACAAGAGACCCAGTACTTC.